This T cell receptor (beta chain) was identified during a study of T cell repertoires in cytomegalovirus infection. As for the study in general: In public TCR beta signatures, there were indications of both CMV infection and matching HLA type.

The CDR3 covers 13 residues. Trimming shortened V by 1 base and J by 6 bases, and 9 bases separated the two germline ends. CDR1 SGHTA and CDR2 FQGNSA come from the germline V gene. Study outcomes and limitations: The ex vivo response was dominated by HLA-C-restricted CMV-specific TCR beta clonotypes. Summed frequency of shared TCR beta families picked out CMV carriers who also had the relevant HLA.

This clonotype was seen repeatedly, ten times or more. Its specificity is not known. Via MiXCR, TCRdb re-called the reads, giving one row per CDR3 protein. The data hold 650,000 to 900,000 distinct CDR3 sequences, with 32% observed a single time. The rearrangement links TRBV7-2 to TRBJ1-1; D unresolved. The sample consisted of cultured CD8+ T cells from PBMCs, taken from culture after CMV antigen stimulation. The clonotype originates from a human donor in good health (CMV status not recorded). Some clones in this sample may be carry-over from other donors' samples. The CDR3 here is CASSLVQFPEAFF. The CDR3 region has the DNA TGTGCCAGCAGCTTAGTCCAGTTTCCTGAAGCTTTCTTT.